This T cell receptor beta chain comes out of a study of siplizumab effects on memory and regulatory T cells. For this clone: Its antigen is as yet unknown.

Study-wide points: The diversity of naive T cells seemed greater than that of memory cells, and their alloresponse contribution seemed major.

The data were produced by immunoSEQ multiplex PCR, yet TCRdb's version contains in-frame clones alone and is incomplete. This sample has tens of thousands of clones, with over 75% found just once. The CDR3 contains 13 residues. Trimming removed 5 bases at V and 2 bases at J, with 10 bases between. Germline V CDR1 and CDR2: LNHDA, SQIVND (reference sequence). The sequenced sample was naive CD8+ T cells sorted from blood. The chain couples TRBV19 to TRBJ2-7, with D perhaps matching TRBD1 (5 bases). The TCR comes from a human donor in good health. The CDR3 region has the DNA TGTGCCAGTAGTCCGGACACCGCCTACGAGCAGTACTTC. It codes for CASSPDTAYEQYF.